These 19 T cell receptor beta chains came from one sample sequenced in a study of blood T cell repertoires in COVID-19. Using immunoSEQ multiplex PCR, the repertoire was profiled, and TCRdb retains in-frame clones only, with some absent. This table has under 250,000 clones, about 84% appearing once. The material sequenced was peripheral blood. These TCRs come from a human donor in a cohort sampled during active COVID-19.

This clone was recorded once. The chain employs TRBV19 and TRBJ2-2, with a weak D call TRBD2 (7 bases). Trimming took off 3 bases at V and 6 bases at J, with 14 bases between the two ends. This CDR3 comprises 15 residues. The germline CDR1 and CDR2 sequences are LNHDA and SQIVND (reference sequence). The CDR3 DNA reads TGTGCCAGTAGTATCGGGGGCGGGAGCGCCGGGGAGCTGTTTTTT. It encodes CASSIGGGSAGELFF. Complete variable domain (other parts from reference TRBV19 and TRBJ2-2): DGGITQSPKYLFRKEGQNVTLSCEQNLNHDAMYWYRQDPGQGLRLIYYSQIVNDFQKGDIAEGYSVSREKKESFPLTVTSAQKNPTAFYLCASSIGGGSAGELFFGEGSRLTVL.

In regard to this clone: Other DNA sequences in the same sample also yield this CDR3. CDR3 sequence (DNA): TGCGCCAGCAGCTTGGGCCGGGGGAATTCACCCCTCCACTTT. Translated, it gives CASSLGRGNSPLHF. The rearrangement links TRBV5-1 to TRBJ1-6, with a possible D match to TRBD1 (5 bases). V was pared by 0 bases and J by 7 bases, with 8 bases between. Germline loops: CDR1 SGHRS, CDR2 YFSETQ. This CDR3 has 14 residues.

The chain is built from TRBV3-1 (or the pseudogene TRBV3-2) and TRBJ1-2; D possibly corresponds to TRBD1 (5 bases). V was pared by 0 bases and J by 8 bases, with 13 bases between. The germline V gene has CDR1 LGHDT and CDR2 YNNKEL (reference sequence). The CDR3 is made up of 14 amino acids. CDR3 in DNA: TGTGCCAGCAGCCAAGATCGGAACAGGAGAGGCTACACCTTC. It encodes CASSQDRNRRGYTF.

The chain is built from TRBV21-1 and TRBJ2-3; the table's TRBD1 call for D was not verified on the DNA. TRBV21-1 is a listed pseudogene. This CDR3 has 19 residues. The CDR3: CASSMGRDSLGFSTDTQYF. CDR3 nucleotide sequence: TGTGCCAGCAGCATGGGCCGGGACAGCCTGGGGTTTAGTACAGATACGCAGTATTTT.

The rearrangement joins TRBV30 to TRBJ2-1, with 10 bases identical to TRBD2. With 3 bases clipped from V and 4 bases from J, the junction kept 6 bases outside the gene matches. The germline V gene has CDR1 GTSNPN and CDR2 SVGIG (reference sequence). The CDR3 has 15 residues. The CDR3 DNA follows: TGTGCCTGGAGCGGGTCTAGCGGGGGTTACAATGAGCAGTTCTTC. This sequence encodes CAWSGSSGGYNEQFF.

The chain has TRBV6-2 or TRBV6-3 and TRBJ1-2; D remains ambiguous. With 6 bases removed from V and 8 bases from J, the gap between germline ends came to 19 bases. Looked up from germline, CDR1 is MNHEY and CDR2 is SVGEGT. The CDR3 is 14 residues long. The CDR3 DNA sequence: TGTGCCAGCAGCTCCGGGGTCTTCGATGAAGGCTACACCTTC. Its translation is CASSSGVFDEGYTF.

J is TRBJ2-1 and V is TRBV7-2; TRBD2 agrees at 10 bases. J gave up 7 bases and V 2 bases, and 5 bases lay outside the gene matches. This CDR3 is 15 amino acids long. CDR1 is SGHTA and CDR2 is FQGNSA in the germline V gene. CDR3 residues: CASSLLTSGVNEQFF. The CDR3 DNA is TGTGCCAGCAGCTTATTAACTAGCGGGGTAAATGAGCAGTTCTTC. The variable domain in full, with the rest retrieved from reference TRBV7-2 and TRBJ2-1, is GAGVSQSPSNKVTEKGKDVELRCDPISGHTALYWYRQSLGQGLEFLIYFQGNSAPDKSGLPSDRFSAERTGGSVSTLTIQRTQQEDSAVYLCASSLLTSGVNEQFFGPGTRLTVL.

The rearrangement joins TRBV29-1 to TRBJ1-3; the D gene is possibly TRBD1 (5 bases). The V gene's germline CDR1 is SQVTM and CDR2 ANQGSEA. The CDR3 totals 16 residues. The V end lost 4 bases, the J end lost 2 bases, and 18 bases lay between the germline ends. CDR3 protein: CSVVPGGGSTGNTIYF. The CDR3 DNA follows: TGCAGCGTTGTCCCAGGTGGGGGGTCTACTGGAAACACCATATATTTT.

A word on this clone: Other DNA sequences in the sample encode the same CDR3. The chain carries TRBV7-2 and TRBJ2-1, with D hard to call. V was trimmed by 0 bases and J by 0 bases, leaving 6 bases between them. Germline V lookup: CDR1 SGHTA, CDR2 FQGNSA. The CDR3 has 15 amino acids. This chain's CDR3 is CASSLAGSSYNEQFF. CDR3 nucleotide sequence: TGTGCCAGCAGCTTAGCCGGTAGCTCCTACAATGAGCAGTTCTTC.

J is TRBJ2-7 and V is TRBV6-1; D perhaps matches TRBD1 (6 bases). Germline V gene data show CDR1 as MNHNS and CDR2 as SASEGT. Deletions cut 1 base from V and 9 bases from J, with 19 bases between. The CDR3 runs to 15 residues. The CDR3 sequence: CASSEGGRGYRAQYF. For the CDR3, the DNA is TGTGCCAGCAGTGAAGGCGGTCGGGGATACAGGGCGCAGTACTTC.

V usage is TRBV18 and J usage is TRBJ1-1; 10 bases align to TRBD1. This CDR3 comprises 18 residues. The germline V gene has CDR1 KGHSH and CDR2 LQKENI. V trimming: 1 base; J trimming: 5 bases; junction bases outside the gene matches: 13. The CDR3: CASSPLRVGTGEGTEAFF. The DNA for the CDR3 is TGTGCCAGCTCACCACTCCGAGTAGGGACAGGGGAGGGGACTGAAGCTTTCTTT.

The chain carries TRBV19 and TRBJ2-1; a possible D gene is TRBD2 (5 bases). CDR1 and CDR2 (germline): LNHDA, SQIVND (reference sequence). V was shortened by 7 bases and J by 0 bases, with 10 bases between the two germline ends. This CDR3 has 14 residues. DNA of the CDR3: TGTGCCAGTAACCGGGGAAGCTCCTACAATGAGCAGTTCTTC. Protein product: CASNRGSSYNEQFF. The whole variable domain, remainder taken from reference TRBV19 and TRBJ2-1, is DGGITQSPKYLFRKEGQNVTLSCEQNLNHDAMYWYRQDPGQGLRLIYYSQIVNDFQKGDIAEGYSVSREKKESFPLTVTSAQKNPTAFYLCASNRGSSYNEQFFGPGTRLTVL.

The V call is TRBV28, the J call TRBJ2-7, with TRBD1 as a possible D gene (5 bases). Trimming left V 6 bases short and J 1 base short, with 16 bases between. The CDR3 is 15 residues long. Germline CDR1 reads MDHEN; CDR2 reads SYDVKM. CDR3 sequence (DNA): TGTGCCAGCAGCTCCCGGTTAGGGGCGTCCTACGAGCAGTACTTC. Encoded protein: CASSSRLGASYEQYF.

For the CDR3, the DNA is TGTGCCAGCAGGGGAGACACTTTCTCTGGAAACACCATATATTTT. It encodes CASRGDTFSGNTIYF. The chain has TRBV28 and TRBJ1-3, with D unclear. Between the trimmed V and J ends, which lost 6 bases and 0 bases, there was a span of 12 bases. The CDR3 length is 15 residues. Germline-derived CDR1 and CDR2 are MDHEN and SYDVKM.

V and J are TRBV6-2 or TRBV6-3 and TRBJ2-7; 12 bases fit TRBD1. V trimming: 5 bases; J trimming: 5 bases; junction bases outside the gene matches: 4. The germline V gene encodes CDR1 MNHEY and CDR2 SVGEGT. The CDR3 has 14 residues. This CDR3 is CASSLGTGGHEQYF. CDR3 nucleotide sequence: TGTGCCAGCAGTCTGGGGACAGGGGGCCACGAGCAGTACTTC.

The rearrangement joins TRBV9 to TRBJ1-3; 9 nucleotides line up with TRBD1. Germline CDR1 and CDR2: SGDLS and YYNGEE. V dropped 3 bases and J dropped 4; count of bases not matched to a gene: 8. The CDR3 runs 16 residues. In nucleotides, the CDR3 is TGTGCCAGCAGCGCGGATCCGGGACAGGGAGGAAACACCATATATTTT. This sequence encodes CASSADPGQGGNTIYF.

For this clone: This sample also contains other DNA sequences that code for the same CDR3. The genes are TRBV3-1 (or the pseudogene TRBV3-2) and TRBJ1-2, with no clear D. In germline, CDR1 is LGHDT, CDR2 YNNKEL (reference sequence). This CDR3 has 13 residues. V lost 1 base and J 5 bases, leaving 8 bases between the germline ends. The CDR3 is CASSQGAVYGYTF. In DNA, the CDR3 is TGTGCCAGCAGCCAAGGGGCAGTATATGGCTACACCTTC.

The chain links TRBV28 to TRBJ1-2; D uncertain. CDR1 is MDHEN and CDR2 is SYDVKM in the germline V gene. This CDR3 contains 14 residues. The ends were cut back, 4 bases at V and 8 bases at J, with 17 bases in the middle. This CDR3 reads CASSSFWLGVGYTF. DNA of the CDR3: TGTGCCAGCAGTTCGTTTTGGCTAGGAGTCGGCTACACCTTC.

This sequence joins TRBV3-1 (or the pseudogene TRBV3-2) and TRBJ2-5; a weak D match, TRBD2 (6 bases). Germline-derived CDR1 and CDR2 are LGHDT and YNNKEL (reference sequence). The CDR3 extends over 16 amino acids. The V end was cut by 8 bases, the J end by 2 bases, with 21 bases between. The CDR3 nucleotides read TGTGCCAGCGGGTCGGGTCAGGGCAGCGGGCAAGAGACCCAGTACTTC. It translates to CASGSGQGSGQETQYF.